These 21 T cell receptor beta chains share one sample of origin, sequenced in a study of T-cell memory formation after mild COVID-19. One entry per CDR3 protein results from TCRdb running MiXCR on the 5' RACE reads. The repertoire holds 300,000 to 400,000 distinct CDR3 sequences, with roughly an eighth as singletons. Sequences were obtained from PBMCs or a T cell subset sorted from them (not recorded which). The receptors were sampled from a man aged 18 to 29 who had mild COVID-19 (a few samples of this study predate the infection). Cell type and time point are not known.

This clonotype was detected only a few times. V is TRBV12-3 or TRBV12-4 and J is TRBJ2-3, with D perhaps matching TRBD2 (6 bases). Trimming shortened V by 1 base and J by 6 bases, and 20 bases separated the two germline ends. The CDR3 spans 17 residues. CDR3 bases: TGTGCCAGCAGTTTAGGTACCGACGGCGGGGAAGGGGATACGCAGTATTTT. This translates into CASSLGTDGGEGDTQYF.

This chain links TRBV7-9 with TRBJ1-6; a weak D match, TRBD1 (5 bases). This CDR3 comprises 18 residues. CDR1 is SEHNR and CDR2 is FQNEAQ in the germline V gene (reference sequence). With 1 base removed from V and 3 bases from J, the gap between germline ends came to 16 bases. As DNA, the CDR3 is TGTGCCAGCAGCTTAGGAGAAGATAGGGGAGGCTATAATTCACCCCTCCACTTT. Translation gives CASSLGEDRGGYNSPLHF.

The chain links TRBV7-9 to TRBJ2-4; unclear D gene. Trimming removed 4 bases at V and 6 bases at J, with 13 bases between. Germline CDR1 is SEHNR and CDR2 is FQNEAQ (reference sequence). The CDR3 extends over 14 amino acids. The CDR3, as DNA: TGTGCCAGCAGCTCCTCTGAGCGTGGAAACATTCAGTACTTC. Residues: CASSSSERGNIQYF.

This clonotype was observed a few times. The V and J genes are TRBV20-1 and TRBJ2-7; maybe TRBD2 (5 bases). The CDR3 covers 14 residues. V lost 7 bases and J lost 5, with 21 bases in between. Germline V gene data show CDR1 as DFQATT and CDR2 as SNEGSKA (reference sequence). As DNA, the CDR3 is TGCAGTGTCGAGGCCGGGATAGGTGTGGACGAGCAGTACTTC. It specifies CSVEAGIGVDEQYF.

The V and J genes are TRBV6-5 and TRBJ2-5; D is perhaps TRBD1 (6 bases). Trimming removed 2 bases at V and 5 bases at J, with 12 bases between. There are 14 residues in the CDR3. Germline CDR1 reads MNHEY; CDR2 reads SVGAGI. The CDR3 DNA reads TGTGCCAGCAGTTACACAGGGCGTGGGGAGACCCAGTACTTC. Protein: CASSYTGRGETQYF.

This clonotype appeared a few times. The V gene is TRBV20-1, the J gene TRBJ2-7, with 8 bases fitting TRBD2. Looked up from germline, CDR1 is DFQATT and CDR2 is SNEGSKA (reference sequence). Unmatched junction bases numbered 9, after V lost 3 bases and J lost 5 bases. This CDR3 comprises 14 residues. The CDR3 nucleotides read TGCAGTGCTAGTTCCGGACGGGGGGGGAACGAGCAGTACTTC. It yields the protein CSASSGRGGNEQYF.

This chain links TRBV10-3 with TRBJ1-4, with 9 bases fitting TRBD1. Germline CDR1 reads ENHRY; CDR2 reads SYGVKD. J was trimmed by 1 base and V by 6 bases; bases with no gene match: 9. The CDR3 has 17 amino acids. Here the CDR3 reads CAISRDRAAGTNEKLFF. In DNA, the CDR3 is TGTGCCATCAGCCGGGACAGGGCGGCCGGAACTAATGAAAAACTGTTTTTT.

The chain is built from TRBV12-3 or TRBV12-4 and TRBJ2-2; 7 bases are shared with TRBD1. CDR3 length: 15 amino acids. Trimming took 6 bases from V and 2 from J; bases not matched to a gene: 6. The CDR3 nucleotides are TGTGCCAGCAGGGCCGGGACAGTCAACACCGGGGAGCTGTTTTTT. Protein: CASRAGTVNTGELFF.

This clonotype came up many times. The chain joins TRBV27 to TRBJ1-4; no clear D gene. The length of the CDR3 is 15 residues. The V gene's germline CDR1 is MNHEY and CDR2 SMNVEV (reference sequence). V lost 6 bases, J lost 2 bases, and 13 bases lay in between. The CDR3 coding sequence is TGTGCCAGCAGGATTAGGGCCTTGACTAATGAAAAACTGTTTTTT. Its translation: CASRIRALTNEKLFF.

In its sample, this clonotype was seen many times. J is TRBJ2-1 and V is TRBV24-1, with 8 bases that match TRBD2. Looked up from germline, CDR1 is KGHDR and CDR2 is SFDVKD. The CDR3 totals 14 residues. The ends lost 5 bases at V and 7 bases at J; junction bases unmatched: 6. CDR3 coding DNA: TGTGCCACCAGTGGCGGGGGGTATAGGAATGAGCAGTTCTTC. Translation: CATSGGGYRNEQFF.

This clonotype was found a few times. The CDR3 nucleotides read TGTGCCAGCAGCGGCGCTCCAAGGACAGGGGTACCTTTCTTT. Translating it yields CASSGAPRTGVPFF. The chain is built from TRBV9 and TRBJ1-1; 9 bases match TRBD1. This CDR3 region has 14 residues. CDR1 SGDLS and CDR2 YYNGEE come from the germline V gene. After removal of 3 bases from V and 12 bases from J, the junction contained 12 bases not matched to a gene.

This chain uses TRBV6-5 with TRBJ2-1, with 10 positions matching TRBD2. J lost 13 bases, V lost 5 bases, and 14 bases had no gene match. The CDR3 loop spans 15 amino acids. The V gene's germline CDR1 is MNHEY and CDR2 SVGAGI. As DNA, the CDR3 is TGTGCCAGCAGTCTCCAGGCGGTAGCGGGGGGCCCACAGTTCTTC. Amino acids: CASSLQAVAGGPQFF.

The chain is built from TRBV20-1 and TRBJ2-3; D is undetermined. V lost 0 bases, J lost 8 bases, and 6 bases lay in between. Germline loops: CDR1 DFQATT, CDR2 SNEGSKA (reference sequence). The CDR3 contains 11 residues. As DNA, the CDR3 is TGCAGTGCTAGAGAAGGGTCTACGCAGTATTTT. Protein: CSAREGSTQYF.

This clonotype was counted ten times or more. The chain is built from TRBV12-3 or TRBV12-4 and TRBJ2-3; 8 bases fit TRBD2. J gave up 5 bases and V 7 bases, and 5 bases lay outside the gene matches. The length of the CDR3 is 13 residues. Here the CDR3 DNA reads TGTGCCAGCACCTCAAGCGGGGGAGATACGCAGTATTTT. This sequence encodes CASTSSGGDTQYF.

The genes are TRBV12-3 or TRBV12-4 and TRBJ1-5; no definite D call. V dropped 3 bases and J dropped 4 bases, with 10 bases sitting between them. CDR3 length: 14 residues. The CDR3 loop reads CASSFTAANQPQHF. The DNA for the CDR3 is TGTGCCAGCAGTTTTACCGCAGCTAATCAGCCCCAGCATTTT.

This clonotype has more than one count but fewer than ten. This chain uses TRBV5-1 with TRBJ1-2; TRBD1 is a possible D gene (6 bases). In germline, CDR1 is SGHRS, CDR2 YFSETQ. Trimming removed 0 bases from V and 0 bases from J, with 21 bases in between. This CDR3 has 19 residues. CDR3 in amino acids: CASSLEPPTGLLPNYGYTF. The CDR3 nucleotides are TGCGCCAGCAGCTTGGAGCCCCCGACAGGCCTACTCCCTAACTATGGCTACACCTTC.

There are a few counts of this clonotype. The chain couples TRBV7-9 to TRBJ2-1; TRBD1 agrees at 7 bases. This CDR3 has 15 amino acids. Germline-derived CDR1 and CDR2 are SEHNR and FQNEAQ (reference sequence). V lost 3 bases, J lost 3 bases, and 5 bases stayed unmatched. This CDR3 reads CASSFVRTGYNEQFF. As DNA, the CDR3 is TGTGCCAGCAGCTTTGTTAGGACAGGCTACAATGAGCAGTTCTTC.

This clonotype was counted ten times or more. J is TRBJ2-3 and V is TRBV20-1, with TRBD1 as a possible D gene (5 bases). This CDR3 is 13 amino acids long. V lost 6 bases, J lost 3 bases, and 13 bases lay in between. Per germline, CDR1 DFQATT and CDR2 SNEGSKA (reference sequence). In DNA form, the CDR3 reads TGCAGTGCGGCAGGGTCAGGGACAGATACGCAGTATTTT. This translates into CSAAGSGTDTQYF.

The chain is built from TRBV5-4 and TRBJ2-7; D call uncertain. The germline V gene encodes CDR1 SGHNT and CDR2 YYREEE (reference sequence). The CDR3 consists of 17 residues. V lost 4 bases and J 0 bases, leaving 20 bases between the germline ends. The CDR3 is CASSPRPTTVPSYEQYF. CDR3 sequence (DNA): TGTGCCAGCAGCCCGCGACCTACCACTGTCCCCTCCTACGAGCAGTACTTC.

The chain links TRBV5-1 to TRBJ1-5, with D possibly being TRBD1 (5 bases). Trimming cost V 2 bases and J 6 bases, with 15 bases left between them. The germline CDR1 and CDR2 sequences are SGHRS and YFSETQ. The CDR3 has 15 amino acids. CDR3 in DNA: TGCGCCAGCAGCTTAATCTCAGGGCGCGGTCAGCCCCAGCATTTT. Amino acid sequence: CASSLISGRGQPQHF. The full variable domain, with the rest looked up from reference TRBV5-1 and TRBJ1-5, is KAGVTQTPRYLIKTRGQQVTLSCSPISGHRSVSWYQQTPGQGLQFLFEYFSETQRNKGNFPGRFSGRQFSNSRSEMNVSTLELGDSALYLCASSLISGRGQPQHFGDGTRLSIL.

This clonotype has only a few counts. The chain is built from TRBV29-1 and TRBJ2-3; the D is unclear. Germline V lookup: CDR1 SQVTM, CDR2 ANQGSEA. The CDR3 loop spans 13 amino acids. Trimming shortened V by 6 bases and J by 0 bases, and 10 bases separated the two germline ends. In nucleotides, the CDR3 is TGCAGCGTCCAGTCGACTAGCACAGATACGCAGTATTTT. Its translation: CSVQSTSTDTQYF.